This paragraph reports one T cell receptor beta chain. This record belongs to a study of control samples from healthy donors and cancer patients. TCRdb keeps only in-frame clones here, not all; method: immunoSEQ multiplex PCR. The sample shows 100,000 to 150,000 clones, around nine tenths of them seen only once. Trimming left V 2 bases short and J 8 bases short, with 13 bases between. There are 14 residues in the CDR3. Looked up from germline, CDR1 is WNHNN and CDR2 is SYGVQD (reference sequence). This sequence joins TRBV10-1 and TRBJ2-1, with D possibly matching TRBD2 (5 bases). Sequenced: blood. The TCR was taken from a man between 18 and 29 years old in good health. CDR3 in DNA: TGCGCCAGCAGTGAGATCGGGGATTGGGATGAGCAGTTCTTC. It is translated as CASSEIGDWDEQFF.